Listed here are 23 T cell receptor beta chains from one sample, sequenced in a study of early T cells in non-severe SARS-CoV-2 infection. MiXCR, applied by TCRdb to the 5' RACE reads, yields one record per CDR3 protein. The sample carries approximately 68,000 distinct CDR3 sequences, 10% recorded once. The source material was whole blood, sampled at baseline. The receptors come from an adult who was a healthcare worker with PCR-confirmed SARS-CoV-2 infection or an uninfected control (not recorded which).

This clonotype was seen only a few times. The CDR3 reads CASSLVGQRGFAEQYF. CDR3 DNA: TGTGCCAGCAGCTTAGTTGGCCAGCGGGGCTTTGCCGAGCAGTACTTC. The rearrangement uses TRBV11-2 and TRBJ2-7, with TRBD2 identical over 7 bases. The V gene end was trimmed by 1 base and the J gene end by 6 bases; junction bases not matched to a gene: 12. The CDR3 has 16 residues. Germline CDR1 and CDR2: SGHAT and FQNNGV. The full variable domain, in which reference TRBV11-2 and TRBJ2-7 provide the parts outside the CDR3, is EAGVAQSPRYKIIEKRQSVAFWCNPISGHATLYWYQQILGQGPKLLIQFQNNGVVDDSQLPKDRFSAERLKGVDSTLKIQPAKLEDSAVYLCASSLVGQRGFAEQYFGPGTRLTVT.

This clonotype came up a few times. The chain combines TRBV3-1 with TRBJ2-7; D is ambiguous. The V gene lost 0 bases and the J gene lost 2 bases, with 11 bases spanning the gap. The CDR3 is 15 amino acids. CDR1 is LGHDT, CDR2 YNNKEL, per germline (reference sequence). CDR3 sequence (DNA): TGTGCCAGCAGCCAAGACACGACGAAAGCCTACGAGCAGTACTTC. Its translation is CASSQDTTKAYEQYF.

The rearrangement links TRBV7-8 to TRBJ1-3; D is unresolved. This CDR3 has 15 amino acids. Germline loops: CDR1 SGHVS, CDR2 FQNEAQ. The ends were cut back, 1 base at V and 0 bases at J, with 7 bases in the middle. The CDR3 region is CASSLVGYSGNTIYF. The CDR3 bases are TGTGCCAGCAGCTTAGTGGGGTACTCTGGAAACACCATATATTTT.

This sequence joins TRBV5-4 and TRBJ2-1; 10 bases fit TRBD2. The end of the DNA fits TRBJ2-7 better, so the J call may be wrong. This CDR3 contains 16 residues. Germline-derived CDR1 and CDR2 are SGHNT and YYREEE (reference sequence). The CDR3 nucleotides are TGTGCCAGCAGGAGAGCGGGGGGGAGCTCCTACAATGAGCAGTACTTC. This sequence encodes CASRRAGGSSYNEQYF.

In its sample, this clonotype was seen a few times. This chain uses TRBV6-2 or TRBV6-3 with TRBJ2-5; no clear D. The CDR3 covers 13 residues. The germline gives CDR1 MNHEY, CDR2 SVGEGT. Trimming took 5 bases from V and 5 from J, leaving 12 bases between them. The CDR3 loop is CASSPTLRETQYF. The DNA for the CDR3 is TGTGCCAGCAGTCCGACCCTTCGGGAGACCCAGTACTTC.

The chain uses TRBV12-3 or TRBV12-4 and TRBJ1-4; 10 positions match TRBD1. The CDR3 is made up of 15 amino acids. Trimming took 1 base from V and 10 from J; bases not matched to a gene: 6. CDR3 sequence: CASSLGGTGAGKLFF. Written as DNA, the CDR3 is TGTGCCAGCAGTTTAGGAGGGACAGGGGCAGGAAAACTGTTTTTT.

The CDR3 loop is CASSYAAVYEQYF. As DNA, the CDR3 is TGTGCCAGCAGCTATGCGGCAGTCTACGAGCAGTACTTC. V gene TRBV5-6 combines with J gene TRBJ2-7, with no clear D. V shed 3 bases and J shed 3 bases, with 10 bases lying between them. Per the germline V gene, CDR1 is SGHDT and CDR2 is YYEEEE. This CDR3 is 13 amino acids long.

This clonotype was counted at least ten times. The CDR3 is CSANDRIVTYEQYF. In DNA, the CDR3 is TGCAGTGCTAACGACAGGATCGTAACCTACGAGCAGTACTTC. J is TRBJ2-7 and V is TRBV20-1, with D perhaps TRBD1 (6 bases). CDR3 length equals 14 residues. Between the trimmed V and J ends, which lost 4 bases and 2 bases, there was a span of 15 bases. CDR1 and CDR2 (germline): DFQATT, SNEGSKA (reference sequence).

The gene calls are TRBV15 and TRBJ2-7; D is possibly TRBD2 (5 bases). This CDR3 contains 12 residues. V lost 3 bases and J lost 5, with 8 bases in between. The germline V gene has CDR1 LNHNV and CDR2 YYDKDF (reference sequence). The CDR3 nucleotides are TGTGCCACCAGCAGTCACGGGAACGAGCAGTACTTC. Amino acid sequence: CATSSHGNEQYF.

This clonotype has at least ten counts. The rearrangement uses TRBV4-2 and TRBJ2-7; 10 bases align to TRBD2. Germline V CDR1 and CDR2: LGHNA, YNFKEQ. CDR3 size: 16 residues. V gave up 2 bases and J gave up 2 bases; unmatched junction bases: 6. The CDR3: CASSQLLGTSAYEQYF. DNA of the CDR3: TGTGCCAGCAGCCAACTTTTGGGGACTAGCGCCTACGAGCAGTACTTC.

This clonotype was detected only a few times. The V call is TRBV24-1, the J call TRBJ2-1; D is uncertain. Trimming pared 7 bases from V and 3 bases from J, leaving 15 bases between. Per germline, CDR1 KGHDR and CDR2 SFDVKD. There are 15 residues in the CDR3. The CDR3 coding sequence is TGTGCCACCAGCCCCTCCGGCGGCCGCTACAATGAGCAGTTCTTC. Translated: CATSPSGGRYNEQFF.

V is TRBV7-3 and J is TRBJ1-6; D is unresolved. This CDR3 spans 14 amino acids. CDR1 is SGHTA and CDR2 is FQGTGA in the germline V gene. V was trimmed by 5 bases and J by 10 bases, leaving 15 bases between them. The CDR3 reads CASSLDGVTSPLHF. CDR3 coding DNA: TGTGCCAGCAGCCTCGATGGGGTTACCTCACCCCTCCACTTT.

This clonotype has only a few counts. The rearrangement links TRBV7-2 to TRBJ2-5; 7 bases align to TRBD1. This CDR3 spans 14 amino acids. CDR1 and CDR2 from the germline V gene are SGHTA and FQGNSA. The junction had 4 bases not matched to a gene; V was cut back by 2 bases and J by 4 bases. The CDR3 DNA is TGTGCCAGCAGCTTAAGGGACAGACGAGAGACCCAGTACTTC. It encodes CASSLRDRRETQYF.

This clonotype showed up just a few times. The V call is TRBV5-6, the J call TRBJ1-6, with 9 positions matching TRBD1. CDR1 and CDR2 (germline): SGHDT, YYEEEE. This CDR3 has 14 residues. With V trimmed by 4 bases and J by 9 bases, 5 bases remained unmatched. CDR3 nucleotide sequence: TGTGCCAGCAGCATCGGACAGGGGAGTTCACCCCTCCACTTT. Translated: CASSIGQGSSPLHF. Filled out from reference TRBV5-6 and TRBJ1-6, the complete variable domain reads DAGVTQSPTHLIKTRGQQVTLRCSPKSGHDTVSWYQQALGQGPQFIFQYYEEEERQRGNFPDRFSGHQFPNYSSELNVNALLLGDSALYLCASSIGQGSSPLHFGNGTRLTVT.

V gene TRBV7-9 combines with J gene TRBJ1-6; TRBD1 might be the D (6 bases). The V gene lost 6 bases and the J gene lost 10 bases, with 19 bases spanning the gap. There are 15 residues in the CDR3. The germline V gene has CDR1 SEHNR and CDR2 FQNEAQ (reference sequence). The CDR3: CASSRSPGERSPLHF. CDR3 DNA sequence: TGTGCCAGCAGTCGATCCCCAGGGGAAAGGTCACCCCTCCACTTT.

This clonotype was seen a handful of times. V gene TRBV24-1 combines with J gene TRBJ2-7; D unresolved. Germline V gene data show CDR1 as KGHDR and CDR2 as SFDVKD. The CDR3 extends over 15 amino acids. V gave up 2 bases and J gave up 5 bases, with 15 bases separating them. CDR3 amino acids: CATSDSDDGPDEQYF. The CDR3 nucleotides read TGTGCCACCAGTGATTCCGACGACGGGCCAGACGAGCAGTACTTC.

There are many counts of this clonotype. The chain carries TRBV9 and TRBJ1-2; a possible D gene is TRBD1 (6 bases). CDR3 length: 13 residues. V was shortened by 0 bases and J by 8 bases, with 11 bases between the two germline ends. Germline V CDR1 and CDR2: SGDLS, YYNGEE. The CDR3 here is CASSVGAGDGYTF. The CDR3 DNA follows: TGTGCCAGCAGCGTAGGGGCAGGGGACGGCTACACCTTC. Looking up the rest from reference TRBV9 and TRBJ1-2 gives the full variable domain: DSGVTQTPKHLITATGQRVTLRCSPRSGDLSVYWYQQSLDQGLQFLIQYYNGEERAKGNILERFSAQQFPDLHSELNLSSLELGDSALYFCASSVGAGDGYTFGSGTRLTVV.

V gene TRBV7-3 combines with J gene TRBJ2-2, with 7 bases matching TRBD2. J lost 7 bases, V lost 5 bases, and 4 bases had no gene match. The CDR3 has 13 residues. Germline CDR1 reads SGHTA; CDR2 reads FQGTGA. The DNA for the CDR3 is TGTGCCAGCAGCCCCCTAGCGGTCGGGGAGCTGTTTTTT. The encoded protein is CASSPLAVGELFF.

This chain connects TRBV6-5 to TRBJ1-6; 8 bases line up with TRBD1. This CDR3 is built from 15 residues. J gave up 7 bases and V 8 bases, and 10 bases lay outside the gene matches. Germline CDR1 reads MNHEY; CDR2 reads SVGAGI. The DNA for the CDR3 is TGTGCCAGCCGGCAGGGGGCAGGGGGGAATTCACCCCTCCACTTT. Translating gives CASRQGAGGNSPLHF.

This clonotype was counted a few times. This chain uses TRBV15 with TRBJ1-4; D is ambiguous. The germline CDR1 and CDR2 sequences are LNHNV and YYDKDF (reference sequence). This CDR3 has 16 residues. V lost 1 base to trimming and J lost 4 bases, with 13 bases between them. CDR3 loop: CATSRVPEGRNEKLFF. Here the CDR3 DNA reads TGTGCCACCAGCAGAGTCCCGGAAGGCCGTAATGAAAAACTGTTTTTT. Using reference TRBV15 and TRBJ1-4 for the parts outside the CDR3, the full variable domain is DAMVIQNPRYQVTQFGKPVTLSCSQTLNHNVMYWYQQKSSQAPKLLFHYYDKDFNNEADTPDNFQSRRPNTSFCFLDIRSPGLGDTAMYLCATSRVPEGRNEKLFFGSGTQLSVL.

In DNA, the CDR3 is TGTGCCAGCAGTGATGCAGCCCAGATCTCCTACGAGCAGTACTTC. Protein product: CASSDAAQISYEQYF. The chain employs TRBV2 and TRBJ2-7; D is unclear. CDR3 size: 15 residues. Trimming shortened V by 3 bases and J by 0 bases, and 12 bases separated the two germline ends. From germline, CDR1 is SNHLY and CDR2 FYNNEI. The full variable domain, its missing parts supplied by reference TRBV2 and TRBJ2-7, is EPEVTQTPSHQVTQMGQEVILRCVPISNHLYFYWYRQILGQKVEFLVSFYNNEISEKSEIFDDQFSVERPDGSNFTLKIRSTKLEDSAMYFCASSDAAQISYEQYFGPGTRLTVT.

This clonotype was seen repeatedly, ten times or more. V usage is TRBV12-3 or TRBV12-4 and J usage is TRBJ2-1; D remains unclear. The CDR3 runs to 16 residues. V was shortened by 3 bases and J by 5 bases, with 17 bases between the two germline ends. The CDR3 sequence: CASSFDPTKGHNEQFF. CDR3 DNA: TGTGCCAGCAGTTTCGATCCTACCAAAGGGCACAATGAGCAGTTCTTC.

This chain links TRBV27 with TRBJ2-2, with D unclear. V lost 3 bases and J lost 0, with 8 bases in between. This CDR3 comprises 15 residues. Per germline, CDR1 MNHEY and CDR2 SMNVEV (reference sequence). The CDR3 sequence: CASSFNGPNTGELFF. The CDR3, as DNA: TGTGCCAGCAGTTTTAATGGGCCGAACACCGGGGAGCTGTTTTTT.